This T cell receptor (beta chain) was recovered during a study of T cell responses to AZD1222 COVID-19 vaccine. Study results and caveats: The reported proportion of spike-specific TCRs targeting unmutated variant regions was nearly half.

As regards this clone: Its antigen remains unknown.

From germline, CDR1 is DFQATT and CDR2 SNEGSKA (reference sequence). The CDR3 contains 14 residues. V was pared by 3 bases and J by 0 bases, with 11 bases between. The table came from immunoSEQ multiplex PCR; TCRdb's copy has only in-frame clones and leaves some out. The data hold 130,000 to 150,000 clones, with about 89% observed a single time. The rearrangement uses TRBV20-1 and TRBJ1-2; no clear D gene. This clonotype was sampled from an adult in good health. The specimen was peripheral blood, collected on day 0 of AZD1222 vaccination. The CDR3 sequence is CSASPGTTNYGYTF. The DNA for the CDR3 is TGCAGTGCTAGTCCAGGAACCACTAACTATGGCTACACCTTC.